What follows are 9 T cell receptor beta chains derived from one specimen sequenced in a study of multiple sclerosis patients with progressive multifocal leukoencephalopathy. Libraries were prepared by immunoSEQ multiplex PCR; TCRdb keeps only in-frame clonotypes and omits some of them. The sample lists about 31,000 clones, roughly 86% occurring once. Described time point: time of PML onset. Sequenced here: PBMCs, sampled from a patient treated with natalizumab. These receptors came from a woman between 40 and 55 years old with progressive multifocal leukoencephalopathy.

The V and J genes are TRBV9 and TRBJ1-1, with unresolved D. V was clipped by 4 bases and J by 5 bases, with 18 bases between them. The CDR3 sequence is 15 residues long. Germline lookup yields CDR1 SGDLS and CDR2 YYNGEE. The CDR3 reads CASSPNVDGGTEAFF. The CDR3 DNA reads TGTGCCAGCAGCCCTAACGTAGACGGAGGGACTGAAGCTTTCTTT.

This clone came up once. The rearrangement uses TRBV5-4 and TRBJ2-1; 11 bases are shared with TRBD2. Trimming cost V 0 bases and J 9 bases; bases outside gene matches: 5. The CDR3 loop spans 15 amino acids. CDR1 and CDR2 from the germline V gene are SGHNT and YYREEE (reference sequence). In DNA, the CDR3 is TGTGCCAGCAGCTTGGAATTTAGCGGGAGGGCTGAGCAGTTCTTC. Amino acid sequence: CASSLEFSGRAEQFF. Combining the CDR3 with reference TRBV5-4 and TRBJ2-1 gives the whole variable domain ETGVTQSPTHLIKTRGQQVTLRCSSQSGHNTVSWYQQALGQGPQFIFQYYREEENGRGNFPPRFSGLQFPNYSSELNVNALELDDSALYLCASSLEFSGRAEQFFGPGTRLTVL.

V is TRBV5-1 and J is TRBJ1-4; D unclear. The CDR3 totals 16 residues. Germline V gene data show CDR1 as SGHRS and CDR2 as YFSETQ. V lost 4 bases to trimming and J lost 3 bases, with 16 bases between them. In nucleotides, the CDR3 is TGCGCCAGCAGCACCACCACCAGCGCCGCTAATGAAAAACTGTTTTTT. Translating gives CASSTTTSAANEKLFF.

This clone was picked up one time. V usage is TRBV7-3 and J usage is TRBJ1-2; D perhaps matches TRBD1 (5 bases). Germline V gives CDR1 SGHTA, CDR2 FQGTGA. The CDR3 spans 15 residues. Trimming took off 1 base at V and 7 bases at J, with 16 bases between the two ends. The CDR3 bases are TGTGCCAGCAGCTTAAATGGCAGGGACCTATCTGGCTACACCTTC. The encoded protein is CASSLNGRDLSGYTF.

This clone was detected only once. CDR3 region: CASSMGYRSSDYTF. DNA for the CDR3: TGTGCCAGTAGTATGGGGTACCGGTCTAGCGACTACACCTTC. The rearrangement uses TRBV19 and TRBJ1-2, with D uncertain. Germline CDR1 and CDR2: LNHDA and SQIVND (reference sequence). V was trimmed by 3 bases and J by 10 bases, leaving 18 bases between them. The CDR3 contains 14 residues.

The J gene is TRBJ2-5, the V gene TRBV28; D perhaps matches TRBD2 (6 bases). The CDR3 is 14 amino acids. Germline lookup yields CDR1 MDHEN and CDR2 SYDVKM. With 3 bases removed from V and 5 bases from J, the gap between germline ends came to 13 bases. The CDR3 DNA follows: TGTGCCAGCAGTTTCGGAGGGCTAGGGGAGACCCAGTACTTC. It translates to CASSFGGLGETQYF.

The rearrangement links TRBV18 to TRBJ2-3; D is possibly TRBD1 or TRBD2 (6 bases each). Germline V gene lookup returns CDR1 KGHSH and CDR2 LQKENI. The CDR3 runs to 14 residues. The V gene lost 2 bases and the J gene lost 5 bases, with 11 bases spanning the gap. The CDR3 nucleotides read TGTGCCAGCTCACCAAGGGGGGCCCGAGATACGCAGTATTTT. This sequence encodes CASSPRGARDTQYF.

The chain has TRBV6-4 and TRBJ2-1; 13 nucleotides match TRBD2. CDR1 is MRHNA, CDR2 SNTAGT, per germline. V trimming: 5 bases; J trimming: 10 bases; junction bases outside the gene matches: 2. The CDR3 is made up of 13 amino acids. The CDR3: CASSRLAGGEQFF. In DNA form, the CDR3 reads TGTGCCAGCAGTAGACTAGCGGGGGGAGAGCAGTTCTTC.

The chain employs TRBV18 and TRBJ1-5, with D perhaps matching TRBD1 (6 bases). Germline values: CDR1 KGHSH, CDR2 LQKENI. CDR3 length: 13 amino acids. The V and J ends lost 4 bases and 8 bases respectively, with 12 bases between them. CDR3 protein: CASSQKQGKPQHF. CDR3 in DNA: TGTGCCAGCTCACAAAAACAGGGTAAGCCCCAGCATTTT.